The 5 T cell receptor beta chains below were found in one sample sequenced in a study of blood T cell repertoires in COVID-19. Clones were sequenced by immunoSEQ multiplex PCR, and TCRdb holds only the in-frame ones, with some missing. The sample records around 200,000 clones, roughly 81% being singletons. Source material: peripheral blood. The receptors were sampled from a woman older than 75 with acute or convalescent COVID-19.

The CDR3 sequence is CASSFGVGNTIYF. DNA for the CDR3: TGTGCCAGCAGTTTCGGGGTGGGAAACACCATATATTTT. The chain is built from TRBV28 and TRBJ1-3; the D is unclear. CDR3 length equals 13 residues. Trimming removed 3 bases at V and 4 bases at J, with 7 bases between. Per germline, CDR1 MDHEN and CDR2 SYDVKM.

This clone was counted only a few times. The CDR3 reads CASSHTGGPYNTEAFF. In DNA form, the CDR3 reads TGTGCCAGCAGCCATACAGGGGGCCCGTATAACACTGAAGCTTTCTTT. J is TRBJ1-1 and V is TRBV3-1 (or the pseudogene TRBV3-2), with 9 bases aligning to TRBD1. Germline V gives CDR1 LGHDT, CDR2 YNNKEL (reference sequence). CDR3 length: 16 amino acids. V lost 3 bases and J lost 2; bases outside the gene matches: 7.

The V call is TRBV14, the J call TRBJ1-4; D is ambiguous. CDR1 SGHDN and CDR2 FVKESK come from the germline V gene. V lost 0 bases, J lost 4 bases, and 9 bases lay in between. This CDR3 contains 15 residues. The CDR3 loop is CASSQDLRFNEKLFF. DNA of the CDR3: TGTGCCAGCAGCCAAGATCTACGGTTTAATGAAAAACTGTTTTTT.

Here the CDR3 reads CASRPPGTGETGELFF. CDR3 DNA: TGTGCCAGCAGACCGCCCGGGACAGGGGAAACCGGGGAGCTGTTTTTT. The V and J genes are TRBV7-9 and TRBJ2-2, with 10 bases matching TRBD1. Germline lookup yields CDR1 SEHNR and CDR2 FQNEAQ (reference sequence). With 6 bases clipped from V and 5 bases from J, the junction kept 9 bases outside the gene matches. This CDR3 comprises 16 residues.

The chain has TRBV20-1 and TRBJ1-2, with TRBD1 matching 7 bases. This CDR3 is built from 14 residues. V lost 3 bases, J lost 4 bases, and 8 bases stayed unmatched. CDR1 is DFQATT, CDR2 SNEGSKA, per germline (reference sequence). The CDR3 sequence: CSASTGAKSYGYTF. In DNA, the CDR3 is TGCAGTGCTAGTACAGGGGCTAAATCCTATGGCTACACCTTC.